This TCR beta chain was documented in a study of OX40 agonist ivuxolimab in advanced cancers. Sequenced by immunoSEQ multiplex PCR; TCRdb stores in-frame clones only, minus some. The table lists about 78,000 clones, roughly 91% of them singletons, with 0.2% to 0.3% in the top ten. Samples were taken at baseline and on day 1 of cycles 4 and 7. This sequence was found in an adult with an advanced solid tumor such as melanoma, head and neck, liver or kidney cancer. The source material was CD4+ or CD8+ T cells sorted from blood, sampled in a trial of the OX40 agonist ivuxolimab.

As DNA, the CDR3 is TGTGCCAGCAGTCAATCCCAGGGAACCTACGAGCAGTACTTC. Amino acid sequence: CASSQSQGTYEQYF. The chain links TRBV11-3 to TRBJ2-7; maybe TRBD1 (5 bases). Germline V gene lookup returns CDR1 SGHNT and CDR2 YENEEA. The CDR3 runs 14 residues. V was cut by 6 bases and J by 2 bases, with 14 bases left in between.